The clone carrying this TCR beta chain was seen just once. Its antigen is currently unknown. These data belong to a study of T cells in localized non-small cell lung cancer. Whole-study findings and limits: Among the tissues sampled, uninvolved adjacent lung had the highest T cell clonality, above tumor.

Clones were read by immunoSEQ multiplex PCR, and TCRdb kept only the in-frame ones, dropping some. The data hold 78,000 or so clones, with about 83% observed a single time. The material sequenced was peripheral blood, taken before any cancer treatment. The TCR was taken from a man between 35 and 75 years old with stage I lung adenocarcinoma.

The CDR3 loop is CASSSTGQVYNEQFF. CDR3 DNA sequence: TGTGCCAGCAGCTCCACAGGGCAGGTCTACAATGAGCAGTTCTTC. V usage is TRBV5-4 and J usage is TRBJ2-1, with a possible D match to TRBD1 (6 bases). The V end lost 3 bases, the J end lost 3 bases, and 13 bases lay between the germline ends. There are 15 residues in the CDR3. Germline CDR1 and CDR2: SGHNT and YYREEE (reference sequence).